These 5 T cell receptor beta chains came from one sample sequenced in a study of blood T cell repertoires in COVID-19. The assay was immunoSEQ multiplex PCR, and TCRdb's table has in-frame clones only and misses some. The profile shows around 200,000 clones, roughly 82% of them singletons. Sequencing was performed on PBMCs or T cells enriched from blood (not recorded which). Receptors were obtained from a middle-aged man with acute COVID-19.

A single count supports this clone. J is TRBJ1-1 and V is TRBV19, with 8 bases lining up with TRBD1. The germline V gene has CDR1 LNHDA and CDR2 SQIVND (reference sequence). The junction had 3 bases not matched to a gene; V was cut back by 4 bases and J by 11 bases. The CDR3 has 11 amino acids. CDR3 sequence (DNA): TGTGCCAGTAGTACGGACAGGGAGGCTTTCTTT. This sequence encodes CASSTDREAFF.

The rearrangement uses TRBV5-1 and TRBJ2-7, with TRBD1 matching over 9 bases. CDR1 and CDR2 (germline): SGHRS, YFSETQ. CDR3 length equals 14 residues. The J segment lost 3 bases and the V segment lost 2 bases, leaving 3 bases of the junction unmatched. DNA for the CDR3: TGCGCCAGCAGCTTACAGGGGGCGCTCTACGAGCAGTACTTC. As protein: CASSLQGALYEQYF.

CDR3 loop: CASRRENTDTQYF. DNA of the CDR3: TGTGCCAGCCGGCGGGAGAACACAGATACGCAGTATTTT. The V call is TRBV2, the J call TRBJ2-3, with 7 bases identical to TRBD2. Trimming cost V 8 bases and J 2 bases; bases outside gene matches: 4. The CDR3 contains 13 residues. From germline, CDR1 is SNHLY and CDR2 FYNNEI.

The chain recombines TRBV5-1 with TRBJ2-1; the D gene is possibly TRBD2 (6 bases). V was cut by 2 bases and J by 3 bases, with 15 bases left in between. The CDR3 runs 16 residues. Germline CDR1 is SGHRS and CDR2 is YFSETQ. The chain's CDR3 is CASSLTSPTRYNEQFF. In DNA form, the CDR3 reads TGCGCCAGCAGCTTAACTAGCCCCACCCGCTACAATGAGCAGTTCTTC.

This rearrangement joins TRBV6-5 to TRBJ1-6; a possible D gene is TRBD1 (6 bases). This CDR3 spans 15 amino acids. The V gene lost 4 bases and the J gene lost 7 bases, with 14 bases spanning the gap. Germline V CDR1 and CDR2: MNHEY, SVGAGI. CDR3 nucleotide sequence: TGTGCCAGCAGTTTGGACAGTGTTTTGAATTCACCCCTCCACTTT. Translation gives CASSLDSVLNSPLHF.